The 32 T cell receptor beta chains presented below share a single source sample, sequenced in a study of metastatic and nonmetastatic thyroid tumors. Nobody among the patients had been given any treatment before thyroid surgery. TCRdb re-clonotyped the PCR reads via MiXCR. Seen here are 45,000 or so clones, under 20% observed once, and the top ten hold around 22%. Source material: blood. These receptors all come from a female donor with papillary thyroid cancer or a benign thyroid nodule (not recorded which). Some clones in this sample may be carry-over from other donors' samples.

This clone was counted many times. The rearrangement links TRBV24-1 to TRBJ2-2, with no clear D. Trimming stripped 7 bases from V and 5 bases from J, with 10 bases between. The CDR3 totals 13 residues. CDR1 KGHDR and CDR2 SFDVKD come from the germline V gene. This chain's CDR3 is CATSVEVTGELFF. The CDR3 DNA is TGTGCCACCAGCGTCGAAGTGACCGGGGAGCTGTTTTTT.

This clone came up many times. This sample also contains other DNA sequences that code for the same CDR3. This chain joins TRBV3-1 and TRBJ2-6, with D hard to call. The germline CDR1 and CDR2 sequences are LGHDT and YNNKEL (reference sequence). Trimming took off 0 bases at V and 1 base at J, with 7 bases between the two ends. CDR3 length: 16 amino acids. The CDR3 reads CASSQDLGSGANVLTF. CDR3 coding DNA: TGTGCCAGCAGCCAAGATTTAGGGTCTGGGGCCAACGTCCTGACTTTC.

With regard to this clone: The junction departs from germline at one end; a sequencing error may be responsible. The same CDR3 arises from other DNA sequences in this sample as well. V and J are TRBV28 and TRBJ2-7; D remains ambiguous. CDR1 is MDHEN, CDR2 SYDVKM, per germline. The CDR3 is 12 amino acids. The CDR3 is CASSPLSYEQYF. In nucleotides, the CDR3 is TGTGCAAGCAGTCCCCTGTCATACGAGCAGTACTTC.

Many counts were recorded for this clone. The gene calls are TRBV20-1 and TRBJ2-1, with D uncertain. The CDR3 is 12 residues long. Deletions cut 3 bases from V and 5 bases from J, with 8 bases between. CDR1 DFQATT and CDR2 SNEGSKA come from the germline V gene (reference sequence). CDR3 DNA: TGCAGTGCTAGCGGATCGGACAATGAGCAGTTCTTC. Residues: CSASGSDNEQFF.

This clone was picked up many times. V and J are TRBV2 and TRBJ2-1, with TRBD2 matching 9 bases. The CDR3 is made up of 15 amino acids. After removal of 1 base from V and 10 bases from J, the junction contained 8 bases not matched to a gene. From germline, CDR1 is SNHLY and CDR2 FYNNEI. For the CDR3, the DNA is TGTGCCAGCAGTGAAGGGGCGGGAGGGCCGGGGGAGCAGTTCTTC. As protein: CASSEGAGGPGEQFF.

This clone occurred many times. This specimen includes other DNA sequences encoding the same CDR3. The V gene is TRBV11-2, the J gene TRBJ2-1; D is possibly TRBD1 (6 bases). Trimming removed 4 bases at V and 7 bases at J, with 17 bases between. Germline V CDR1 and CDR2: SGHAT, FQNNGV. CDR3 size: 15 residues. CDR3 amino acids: CASSSRGQPGNEQFF. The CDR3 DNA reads TGTGCCAGCAGCTCCCGTGGACAGCCAGGGAATGAGCAGTTCTTC.

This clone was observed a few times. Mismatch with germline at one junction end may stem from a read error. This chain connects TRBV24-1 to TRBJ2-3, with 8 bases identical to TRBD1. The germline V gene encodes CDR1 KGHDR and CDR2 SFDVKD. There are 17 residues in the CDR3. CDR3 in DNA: TGTGCCGCCAGTGATCCAGGGACAGGCACATGCACAGATACGCAGTATTTT. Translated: CAASDPGTGTCTDTQYF.

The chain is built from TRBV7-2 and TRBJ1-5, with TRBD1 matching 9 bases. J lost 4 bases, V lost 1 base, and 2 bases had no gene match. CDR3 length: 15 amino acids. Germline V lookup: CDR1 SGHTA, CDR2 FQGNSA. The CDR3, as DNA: TGTGCCAGCAGCTTAGGAGGGACAGGGAATCAGCCCCAGCATTTT. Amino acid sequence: CASSLGGTGNQPQHF.

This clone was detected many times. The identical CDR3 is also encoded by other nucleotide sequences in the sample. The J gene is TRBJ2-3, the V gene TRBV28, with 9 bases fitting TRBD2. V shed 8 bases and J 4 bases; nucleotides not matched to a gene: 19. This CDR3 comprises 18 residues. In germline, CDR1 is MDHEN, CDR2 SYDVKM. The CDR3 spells CASSMLLAGSSGPDTQYF. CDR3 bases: TGTGCCAGCTCGATGTTACTAGCGGGCTCGTCGGGGCCAGATACGCAGTATTTT.

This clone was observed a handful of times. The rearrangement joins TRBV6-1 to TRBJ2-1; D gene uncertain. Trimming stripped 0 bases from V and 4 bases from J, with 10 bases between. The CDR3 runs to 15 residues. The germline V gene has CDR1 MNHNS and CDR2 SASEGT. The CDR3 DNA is TGTGCCAGCAGTGAAGCAGGAGACCCTTACAATGAGCAGTTCTTC. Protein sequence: CASSEAGDPYNEQFF.

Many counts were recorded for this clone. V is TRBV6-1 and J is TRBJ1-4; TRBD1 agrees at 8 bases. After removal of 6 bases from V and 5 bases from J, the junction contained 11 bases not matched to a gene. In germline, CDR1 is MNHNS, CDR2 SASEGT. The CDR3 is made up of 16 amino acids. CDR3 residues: CASRTTGQGRNEKLFF. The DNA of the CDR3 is TGTGCCAGCAGGACCACCGGACAGGGCCGGAATGAAAAACTGTTTTTT.

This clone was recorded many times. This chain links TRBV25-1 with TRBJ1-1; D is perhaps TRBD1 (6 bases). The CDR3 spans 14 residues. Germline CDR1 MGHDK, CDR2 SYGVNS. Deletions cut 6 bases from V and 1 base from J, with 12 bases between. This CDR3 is CASRFAGENTEAFF. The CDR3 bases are TGTGCCAGCAGATTCGCAGGGGAGAACACTGAAGCTTTCTTT.

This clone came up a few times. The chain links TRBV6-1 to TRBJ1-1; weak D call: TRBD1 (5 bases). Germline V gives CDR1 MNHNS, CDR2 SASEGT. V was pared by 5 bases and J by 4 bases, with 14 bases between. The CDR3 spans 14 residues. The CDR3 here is CASSPTRALTEAFF. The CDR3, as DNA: TGTGCCAGCAGTCCAACCAGGGCCCTCACTGAAGCTTTCTTT.

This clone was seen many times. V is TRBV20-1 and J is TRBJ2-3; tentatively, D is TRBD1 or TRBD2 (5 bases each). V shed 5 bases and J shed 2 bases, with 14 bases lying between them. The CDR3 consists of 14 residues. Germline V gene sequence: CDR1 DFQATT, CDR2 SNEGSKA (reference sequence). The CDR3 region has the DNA TGCAGTGCTCCCCGGGACCAGATCACAGATACGCAGTATTTT. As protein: CSAPRDQITDTQYF.

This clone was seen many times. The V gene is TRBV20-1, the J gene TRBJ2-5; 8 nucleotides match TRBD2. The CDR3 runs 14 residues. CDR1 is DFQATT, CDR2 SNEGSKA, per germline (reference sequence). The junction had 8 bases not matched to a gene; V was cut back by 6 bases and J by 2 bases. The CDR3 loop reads CSAGRGGMQETQYF. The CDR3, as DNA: TGCAGTGCAGGCCGGGGGGGAATGCAAGAGACCCAGTACTTC.

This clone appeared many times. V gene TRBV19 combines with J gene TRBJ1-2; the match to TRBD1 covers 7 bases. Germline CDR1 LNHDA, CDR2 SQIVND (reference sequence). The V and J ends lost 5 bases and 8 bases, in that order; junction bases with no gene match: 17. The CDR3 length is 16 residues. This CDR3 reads CASSLGQLDGSIGYTF. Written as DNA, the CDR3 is TGTGCCAGTAGTTTGGGACAGTTAGACGGCTCGATCGGCTACACCTTC.

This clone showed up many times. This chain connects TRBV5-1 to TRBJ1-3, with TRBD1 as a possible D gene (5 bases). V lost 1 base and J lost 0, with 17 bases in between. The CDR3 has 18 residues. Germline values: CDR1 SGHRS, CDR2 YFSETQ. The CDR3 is CASSLNIWGGSSGNTIYF. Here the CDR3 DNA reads TGCGCCAGCAGCTTGAATATATGGGGCGGCAGCTCTGGAAACACCATATATTTT.

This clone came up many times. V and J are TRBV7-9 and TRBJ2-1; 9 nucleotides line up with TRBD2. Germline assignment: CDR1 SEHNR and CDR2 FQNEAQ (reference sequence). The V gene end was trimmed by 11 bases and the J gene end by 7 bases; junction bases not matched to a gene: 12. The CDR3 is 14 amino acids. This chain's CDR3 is CAGGKGREGNEQFF. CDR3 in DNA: TGTGCCGGAGGAAAAGGGCGGGAGGGTAATGAGCAGTTCTTC. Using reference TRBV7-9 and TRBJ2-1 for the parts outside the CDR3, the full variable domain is DTGVSQNPRHKITKRGQNVTFRCDPISEHNRLYWYRQTLGQGPEFLTYFQNEAQLEKSRLLSDRFSAERPKGSFSTLEIQRTEQGDSAMYLCAGGKGREGNEQFFGPGTRLTVL.

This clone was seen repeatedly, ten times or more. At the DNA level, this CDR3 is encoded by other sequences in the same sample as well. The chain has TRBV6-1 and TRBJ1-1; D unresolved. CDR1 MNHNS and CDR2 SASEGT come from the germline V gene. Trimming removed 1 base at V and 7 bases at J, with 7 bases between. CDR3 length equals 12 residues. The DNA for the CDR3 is TGTGCCAGCAGTGAAGTAAGCAGTGAAGCTTTCTTT. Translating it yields CASSEVSSEAFF.

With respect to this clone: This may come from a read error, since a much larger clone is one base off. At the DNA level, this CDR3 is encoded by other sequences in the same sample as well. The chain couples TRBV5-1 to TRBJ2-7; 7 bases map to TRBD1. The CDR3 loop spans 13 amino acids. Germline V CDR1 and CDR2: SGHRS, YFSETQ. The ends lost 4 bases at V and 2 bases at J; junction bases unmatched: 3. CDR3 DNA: TGCGCCAGCAGCCCGGGGACAGCCTACGAGCAGTACTTC. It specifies CASSPGTAYEQYF.

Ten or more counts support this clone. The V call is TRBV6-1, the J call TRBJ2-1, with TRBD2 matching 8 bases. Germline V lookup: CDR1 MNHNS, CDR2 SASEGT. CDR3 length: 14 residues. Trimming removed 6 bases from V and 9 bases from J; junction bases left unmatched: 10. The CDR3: CASSPSGGSGEQFF. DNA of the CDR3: TGTGCCAGCAGCCCCTCGGGGGGGAGCGGTGAGCAGTTCTTC.

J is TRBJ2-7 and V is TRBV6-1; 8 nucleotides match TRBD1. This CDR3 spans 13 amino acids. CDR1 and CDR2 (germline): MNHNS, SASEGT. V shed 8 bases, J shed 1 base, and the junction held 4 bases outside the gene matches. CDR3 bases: TGTGCCAGCCAAGGACAGGGATCCTACGAGCAGTACTTC. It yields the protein CASQGQGSYEQYF.

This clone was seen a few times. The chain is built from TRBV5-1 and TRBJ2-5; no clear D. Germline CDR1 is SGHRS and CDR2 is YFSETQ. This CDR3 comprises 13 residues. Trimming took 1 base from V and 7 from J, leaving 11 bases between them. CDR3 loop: CASSLNSRTTQYF. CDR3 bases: TGCGCCAGCAGCTTGAACAGTAGGACGACCCAGTACTTC.

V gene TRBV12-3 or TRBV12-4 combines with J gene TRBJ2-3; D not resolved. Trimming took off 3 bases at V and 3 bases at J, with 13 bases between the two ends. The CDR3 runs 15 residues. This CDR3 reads CASSFSDPRTDTQYF. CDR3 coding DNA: TGTGCCAGCAGTTTTAGTGACCCCAGGACAGATACGCAGTATTTT.

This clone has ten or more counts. CDR3 sequence reads: CASSDRFSGGPYNEQFF. The CDR3 DNA follows: TGTGCCAGCAGCGACCGATTTAGCGGGGGACCCTACAATGAGCAGTTCTTC. The chain joins TRBV11-2 to TRBJ2-1, with 9 bases aligning to TRBD2. CDR3 size: 17 residues. Germline-derived CDR1 and CDR2 are SGHAT and FQNNGV. The V and J ends lost 5 bases and 2 bases, in that order; junction bases with no gene match: 10.

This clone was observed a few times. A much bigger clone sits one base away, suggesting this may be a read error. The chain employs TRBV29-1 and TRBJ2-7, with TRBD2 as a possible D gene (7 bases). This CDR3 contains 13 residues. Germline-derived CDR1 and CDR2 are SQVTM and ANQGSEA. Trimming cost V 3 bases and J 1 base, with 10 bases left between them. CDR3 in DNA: TGCAGCGTTGAGGGGGGGACATCCTACGAGCAGTACTTC. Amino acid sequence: CSVEGGTSYEQYF.

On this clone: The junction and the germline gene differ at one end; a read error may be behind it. The CDR3 DNA is TGTTCCAGCAGACCTGACTATGCGGGAGCTTCTTTC. Its protein is CSSRPDYAGASF. The chain joins TRBV28 to TRBJ2-7; TRBD2 matches 7 bases. The CDR3 spans 12 residues. Germline V CDR1 and CDR2: MDHEN, SYDVKM.

The chain's CDR3 is CSASPGGGGYNEQFF. The CDR3 DNA sequence: TGCAGTGCTAGCCCCGGCGGCGGGGGCTACAATGAGCAGTTCTTC. The V and J genes are TRBV20-1 and TRBJ2-1, with 7 bases that match TRBD2. The CDR3 has 15 amino acids. Germline values: CDR1 DFQATT, CDR2 SNEGSKA (reference sequence). J gave up 3 bases and V 3 bases, and 8 bases lay outside the gene matches.

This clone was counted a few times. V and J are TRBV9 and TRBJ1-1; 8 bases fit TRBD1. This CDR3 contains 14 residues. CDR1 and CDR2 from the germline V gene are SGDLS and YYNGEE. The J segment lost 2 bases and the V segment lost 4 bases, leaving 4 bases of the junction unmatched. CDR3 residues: CASSPGQGNTEAFF. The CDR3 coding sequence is TGTGCCAGCAGCCCCGGACAGGGTAACACTGAAGCTTTCTTT.

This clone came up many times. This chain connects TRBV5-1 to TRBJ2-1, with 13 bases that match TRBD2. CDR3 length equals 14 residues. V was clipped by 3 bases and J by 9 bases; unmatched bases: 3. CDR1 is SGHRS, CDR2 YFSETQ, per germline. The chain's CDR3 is CASSWTSGSPEQFF. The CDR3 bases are TGCGCCAGCAGCTGGACTAGCGGGAGTCCTGAGCAGTTCTTC.

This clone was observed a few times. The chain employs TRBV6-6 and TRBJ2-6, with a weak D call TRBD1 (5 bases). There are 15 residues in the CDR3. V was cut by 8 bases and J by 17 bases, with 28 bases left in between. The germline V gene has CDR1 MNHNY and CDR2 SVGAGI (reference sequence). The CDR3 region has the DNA TGTGCCAGCTGGCCAAGACACTCTGGGGCCAACGTATTGACTTTC. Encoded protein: CASWPRHSGANVLTF.

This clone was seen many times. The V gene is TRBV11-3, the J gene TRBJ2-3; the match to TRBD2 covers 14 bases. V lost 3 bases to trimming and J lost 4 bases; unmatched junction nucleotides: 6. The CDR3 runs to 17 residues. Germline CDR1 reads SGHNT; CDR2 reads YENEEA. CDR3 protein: CASSFQMTSGRADTQYF. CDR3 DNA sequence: TGTGCCAGCAGCTTCCAGATGACTAGCGGGAGGGCAGATACGCAGTATTTT.